Listed below are T cell receptor beta chains from one sample, sequenced in a study of identical twins. TCRdb fed the 5' RACE reads into MiXCR, producing one record per CDR3 protein. The table has approximately 630,000 distinct CDR3 sequences, roughly 7.1% seen once. This sample also appeared in a second study, on yellow fever vaccine responses in identical twins.

Sequenced material: PBMCs. These receptors originate from a woman aged 18-29 years in good health. Each CDR3 is given with its conserved first and last residue. The D gene is left open where the match is weak. Size is omitted from some rows. Given values are once, few, many or a class for expanded clones.

length,J,D,V,size,DNA,CDR3
13,TRBJ2-1,-,TRBV3-1,few,TGTGCCAGCAGCCAAGCGTTCCTAGCGGAGCAGTTCTTC,CASSQAFLAEQFF
18,TRBJ2-6,-,TRBV11-2,few,TGTGCCAGCAGCTTGACGACAGGGAGGCGATCTGGGGCCAACGTCCTGACTTTC,CASSLTTGRRSGANVLTF
14,TRBJ2-1,TRBD2,TRBV2,-,TGTGCCAGCACTGAGACTAGCGAATACAATGAGCAGTTCTTC,CASTETSEYNEQFF
18,TRBJ1-2,TRBD1,TRBV12-5,-,TGTGCTAGTGGTTTCCAGGGACAGGGAGGGGCAGGTAACTATGGCTACACCTTC,CASGFQGQGGAGNYGYTF
15,TRBJ1-2,-,TRBV7-9,many,TGTGCCAGCAGCACAAGCGGGGTATCTAACTATGGCTACACCTTC,CASSTSGVSNYGYTF
16,TRBJ2-7,TRBD2,TRBV7-6,few,TGTGCCAGCAGCTTGGAGGGACTAGGAGTCGGCTACGAGCAGTACTTC,CASSLEGLGVGYEQYF
16,TRBJ1-1,-,TRBV29-1,many,TGCAGCGCCCCTGGGGAAGGGGCTTCTCTGAGCACTGAAGCTTTCTTT,CSAPGEGASLSTEAFF
19,TRBJ1-2,TRBD1,TRBV2,-,TGTGCCAGCGGGGGGGACAGGGGGAAACAGCAGAACAATAACTATGGCTACACCTTC,CASGGDRGKQQNNNYGYTF
15,TRBJ2-3,TRBD1,TRBV27,-,TGTGCCAGCAGTAAGACAGGGTGGTCGACAGATACGCAGTATTTT,CASSKTGWSTDTQYF
14,TRBJ2-7,TRBD1,TRBV20-1,few,TGCAGTGCTAGCCTGACAGGGGCCAGCTACGAGCAGTACTTC,CSASLTGASYEQYF
14,TRBJ1-1,-,TRBV5-1,many,TGCGCCAGCAGCTCGGCCAACGGACCAACTGAAGCTTTCTTT,CASSSANGPTEAFF
13,TRBJ2-7,TRBD2,TRBV20-1,few,TGCAGTGCTAGAGGACTAGCGACGTACGAGCAGTACTTC,CSARGLATYEQYF
14,TRBJ1-3,-,TRBV5-1,few,TGCGCCAGCAAAGACGGGGTCTCTGGAAACACCATATATTTT,CASKDGVSGNTIYF
16,TRBJ2-1,TRBD2,TRBV5-1,many,TGCGCCAGCAGTCGTCAACTAGCGCAAAGACGGAATGAGCAGTTCTTC,CASSRQLAQRRNEQFF
17,TRBJ1-1,-,TRBV9,-,TGTGCCAGCAGCGGACCCCAGGGCGGCGAGGCGAACACTGAAGCTTTCTTT,CASSGPQGGEANTEAFF
13,TRBJ2-3,-,TRBV10-3,many,TGTGCCATCAACTCCGACGGCACAGATACGCAGTATTTT,CAINSDGTDTQYF